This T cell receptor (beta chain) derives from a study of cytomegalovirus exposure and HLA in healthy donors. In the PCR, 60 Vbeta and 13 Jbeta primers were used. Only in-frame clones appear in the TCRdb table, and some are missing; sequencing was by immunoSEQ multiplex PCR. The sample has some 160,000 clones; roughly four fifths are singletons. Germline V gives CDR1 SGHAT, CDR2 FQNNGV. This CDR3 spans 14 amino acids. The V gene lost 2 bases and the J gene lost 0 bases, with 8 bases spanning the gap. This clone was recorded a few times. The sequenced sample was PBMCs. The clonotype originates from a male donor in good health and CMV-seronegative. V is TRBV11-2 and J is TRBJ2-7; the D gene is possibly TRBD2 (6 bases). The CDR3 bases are TGTGCCAGCAGCTTACGGCGGGACTCCTACGAGCAGTACTTC. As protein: CASSLRRDSYEQYF.